This passage covers 2 T cell receptor beta chains from one sample sequenced in a study of CD8+ T cells in alopecia areata. Reverse transcription of extracted RNA yielded cDNA, which provided the sequencing template. TCRdb's copy holds only in-frame clones and misses some; the assay was immunoSEQ multiplex PCR. The table has around 150,000 clones, about three fifths seen once. Treatment described: oral pan-JAK inhibitor, 5-10 mg twice daily. Here the sequenced sample was CD4+ T cells sorted from blood, taken at week 4, from a patient treated with tofacitinib. These TCRs come from a human donor with alopecia areata.

This clone was detected only once. The chain recombines TRBV5-6 with TRBJ1-2; TRBD1 aligns across 7 bases. CDR1 and CDR2 from the germline V gene are SGHDT and YYEEEE. CDR3 length: 13 amino acids. J was trimmed by 6 bases and V by 4 bases; bases with no gene match: 6. CDR3 region: CASSSPGTDGYTF. Written as DNA, the CDR3 is TGTGCCAGCAGCAGCCCCGGGACAGATGGCTACACCTTC.

This clone was found a few times. This sequence joins TRBV29-1 and TRBJ2-2; either TRBD1 or TRBD2 may supply D (5 bases each). Between the trimmed V and J ends, which lost 4 bases and 2 bases, there was a span of 11 bases. The length of the CDR3 is 14 residues. Germline lookup yields CDR1 SQVTM and CDR2 ANQGSEA. The CDR3 region has the DNA TGCAGCGTTGGATACGGGGCTAACACCGGGGAGCTGTTTTTT. Translated, it gives CSVGYGANTGELFF.